This TCR beta chain was profiled in a study of blood T cell repertoires in COVID-19. Overall study context: The cDNA or gDNA used as material had been derived from T cells, B-cell-depleted T cells, or PBMCs.

In the authors' methods: Amplification of reference gene primers provided the estimated nucleated cell counts. Produced via immunoSEQ multiplex PCR; TCRdb's table is partial and in-frame only. V and J calls and clone size follow that table, whereas D and trimming were derived from the DNA. The repertoire holds about 180,000 clones, with around 82% as singletons. The V gene's germline CDR1 is MDHEN and CDR2 SYDVKM. V was pared by 5 bases and J by 7 bases, with 10 bases of the junction left unmatched. The CDR3 extends over 17 amino acids. Sequenced sample: peripheral blood. The chain has TRBV28 and TRBJ1-6; 11 nucleotides agree with TRBD1. This clonotype was sampled from a woman older than 75 with active or convalescent COVID-19. The CDR3 protein is CASSPGTGGSLNSPLHF. Here the CDR3 DNA reads TGTGCCAGCAGTCCGGGGACAGGGGGTTCCCTCAATTCACCCCTCCACTTT.